The T cell receptor beta chain described here comes from a study of metastatic and nonmetastatic thyroid tumors. Turning to the study itself: Blood and tumor or nodule tissue repertoires from malignant and benign thyroid patients were compared.

Original processing methods: In papillary thyroid cancer, a distant-metastasis classifier was built using CDR3 differences across clinicopathological groups. TCRdb re-called the PCR reads through MiXCR. The V and J calls were determined by TCRdb, not by the authors. The repertoire holds roughly 12,000 clones, with around a fifth as singletons. Treatment of any kind had been given to no patient before thyroid surgery. This clone was observed at least ten times. The length of the CDR3 is 14 residues. Unmatched junction bases numbered 8, after V lost 3 bases and J lost 7 bases. The V gene's germline CDR1 is SGHKS and CDR2 YYEKEE (reference sequence).

This sequence joins TRBV5-5 and TRBJ2-7, with 9 bases fitting TRBD1. The specimen was adjacent normal tissue. The sequence was collected from a female donor with papillary thyroid cancer or a benign thyroid nodule (not recorded which). Some clones in this sample may be carry-over from other donors' samples. CDR3 sequence reads: CASSSTGGPYEQYF. CDR3 nucleotide sequence: TGTGCCAGCAGCTCTACAGGGGGCCCTTATGAGCAGTACTTC.